Listed here is a single T cell receptor beta chain. What this receptor recognizes is not known. No base quality information exists; no much larger clone differs at one position. Relative to germline, V is missing 6 bases and J is missing 11 bases, with 5 bases of the junction outside any gene match. The CDR3 has 12 amino acids, counting the end cysteine and phenylalanine. The only DNA kept is the CDR3, 36 bases in frame from the first base. The germline V gene supplies CDR1 SGHVS and CDR2 FQNEAQ. The cohort was made up of approximately 670 healthy bone marrow donors. All cohort members were sampled while nominally healthy, although unrecorded immune exposures were likely present. The donor tested CMV seropositive and was one of the 289 seropositive cohort members. Each donor provided a peripheral blood sample, and peripheral blood mononuclear cells were used for TCR beta sequencing. The Qiagen DNeasy Blood Extraction Kit was used to extract genomic DNA from the blood cell samples.

The data were taken from a study of cytomegalovirus exposure and HLA in healthy donors (dated by TCRdb to the late 2010s). Concerning the study at large: An earlier analysis of about 560 of the donors reported 276 Gb of sequence data and about 120 million unique TCR beta sequences obtained from approximately 180 million T cells. Using immunosequencing, the study profiled T cell repertoires from some 670 subjects and related those repertoires to cytomegalovirus serostatus. The study aimed to test whether cataloging public T cell receptors could reveal signatures of past pathogen exposure. Donor age, sex, ethnicity and CMV serostatus were compiled alongside the repertoire data. A later analysis re-analyzed previously published TCR beta repertoires from approximately 700 donors and added high-resolution HLA genotyping to study TCR occurrence patterns. An early release that covered some 630 HLA-typed donors contained about 290 gigabases of sequencing data and tens of millions of unique TCR sequences. A later genetic analysis took genome-wide SNP genotypes for about 55% of the roughly 670 donors and used that subset as a discovery cohort. To predict cytomegalovirus infection status, the study brought together high-throughput TCR immunosequencing, statistical association of individual TCRs with disease status, and machine learning. The number of donors typed differed by locus, with about 629-640 for A, B, C, DRB1 and DQB1, around 500 for DQA1, 600 to 610 for DPA1, and some 440 for DPB1. Along with the approximately 700-subject first cohort, a separate validation cohort of around 110 different subjects was used. In the later analysis, no new phenotypic data were used to find candidate immune exposures; instead, reliance was placed on TCR beta sequences and their occurrence across donors. Every repertoire in the discovery cohort had been generated on one and the same sequencing platform. Several DR-DQ haplotypes were handled as single units for association and clustering because linkage in the cohort was strong. Among the approximately 430 genotyped donors, 75% to 90% belonged to the genetic ancestry cluster associated with self-reported Caucasian donors. Among roughly 400 genotyped donors of the cohort, an average of around 240,000 unique TCR beta nucleotide sequences were sequenced per donor, about a sixth of them non-productive. Both class I and class II loci were covered by HLA typing, at four-digit resolution. To decide whether each TCR beta V gene segment behaved as functional or pseudogenic, an earlier analysis of fewer than 750 of the donors relied on high-throughput TCR beta sequencing. The full study reports these points: A later analysis reported that several top co-occurrence clusters appeared linked to parvovirus B19, influenza, CMV and Epstein-Barr virus. It was suggested by the authors that the approach could potentially be generalized to other disease states and immunological phenotypes. Most CMV-associated TCR beta chains appeared to be HLA-restricted in a later analysis, and the HLA associations seemed to be driven largely by CMV exposure. In a later analysis, HLA-associated TCR beta chains were found to be more clonally expanded and to have lower generation probabilities than equally common non-associated chains. The presence/absence analyses assumed that sequencing depth was roughly uniform across donors, and that assumption may not be true. When HLA alleles, especially DR and DQ, strongly co-occurred, attributing TCR associations to individual alleles was difficult. Some IMGT-functional V segments, including TRBV6-2 and TRBV6-3, could not be distinguished by the 87-base-pair reads and were therefore excluded. CMV serostatus was the only immune exposure information available for the cohort. In an earlier analysis of a few hundred of the donors, most TCR beta V segments were observed in productive rearrangements about 90% or about 30% of the time, broadly matching IMGT annotations. In a later genetic analysis, fewer N-insertions in productive TCRs were reported among donors in an Asian-associated ancestry cluster than the roughly 700-donor mean. Most TCR sequences were observed very rarely across donors, whereas some public TCRs were present in many individuals. In the study, some 160 TCR beta chains were listed as associated with cytomegalovirus. HLA typing was unavailable for some donors at each locus, so association tests used only the typed subset. Correlated functional status among segregating V segments might reflect linkage disequilibrium, but an unknown experimental factor could not be ruled out. V-gene and J-gene trimming of TCR beta chains was associated with a missense DCLRE1C variant in a later genetic analysis, and the association was replicated in an independent cohort. A further reported finding was that TCR beta sequences accurately predicted the HLA-A and HLA-B alleles for most subjects in the first cohort. A later analysis found that TCR association rates varied across HLA loci, with DRB1 alleles showing the most associated TCRs and HLA-C alleles the fewest. In both the original and validation cohorts, the classifier was reported to diagnose cytomegalovirus status with high specificity and sensitivity. At a false discovery rate of 0.05, a later analysis linked 15,000 to 20,000 TCR beta sequences to specific HLA alleles. This cohort had only TCR beta chains sequenced, and the lack of alpha or paired-chain data limited which features could be detected. In vitro tests confirmed that a few of the cytomegalovirus-associated TCR beta chains recognize cytomegalovirus antigens. Because counts were too low, seventeen rarely observed V segments, including chromosome 9 orphons, were left out of the earlier analysis of 587 of the donors. The sequencing pipeline was judged likely to have produced a cluster of highly shared sequence variants as a technical artifact.

Library generation was performed with the immunoSEQ multiplex PCR assay. The multiplex PCR relied on a mix of 60 forward primers for TCR Vbeta segments and 13 reverse primers for TCR Jbeta segments. The CDR3 region of rearranged TCR beta genes was amplified from genomic DNA with a multiplex PCR assay. Amplified TCR beta libraries were sequenced as 87-base-pair reads on the Illumina HiSeq System. From the authors' description of their analysis: In a later analysis, 80 million or so unique TCR beta chains were counted across the approximately 620 repertoires, and around 11 million of these chains were shared by at least two donors. A nearest-neighbor algorithm error-corrected the raw reads and collapsed the reads into unique sequences, merging closely related sequences to remove PCR and sequencing errors. Alignment of CDR3 sequences to IMGT reference sequences was used to assign V, D and J gene segments. For a sequence to be retained, at least a six-nucleotide match to both a V gene segment and a J gene segment was required. A rearrangement counted as productive if the CDR3 had no stop codons and remained in frame with V and J, and every other rearrangement counted as non-productive. Following IMGT convention, CDR3 was defined as the stretch from the second conserved V-encoded cysteine to the conserved J-encoded phenylalanine. The earlier analysis of a few hundred of the donors excluded sequences that lacked an unambiguous match to a single V gene segment. An earlier analysis of some 610 of the donors called V segments functional above 56.7% productive rearrangements and segregating when the between-donor standard deviation exceeded 5%. A statistical classification framework was built for diagnosing cytomegalovirus status from the catalog of TCR beta chain sequences. V and J gene assignment, in a later analysis, came from comparing TCR nucleotide sequences with IMGT/GENE-DB human TR gene sequences. The TCRdist pipeline was used in a later analysis to assign CDR3 sequences and most-parsimonious VDJ recombination scenarios. In a later analysis, each TCR beta chain was defined by its CDR3 amino acid sequence together with its V-gene family, and reads lacking a unique V-gene family were excluded. A later analysis removed 450 to 600 highly shared, low-generation-probability nucleotide sequences to deal with suspected cross-contamination and a sequencing artifact. In a later analysis, a clonal expansion index for each public chain was calculated from normalized within-repertoire ranks of inferred template counts. A later analysis computed generation probabilities with a VDJ recombination model fitted to out-of-frame rearrangements, and checked the results against IGoR. In a later analysis, hypergeometric tests were used to score TCR-TCR, TCR-HLA and TCR-CMV co-occurrence, with a repertoire-size bias correction applied to TCR pairs. False discovery rates were estimated in a later analysis by permuting HLA or CMV assignments 20 times. In a later analysis, co-occurring TCRs were grouped using DBSCAN, with TCRdist sequence similarity added in when clustering inside HLA-allele-positive subsets. Repertoires with fewer than 30,000 or more than 120,000 public chains, plus five repertoires with anomalous nucleotide sharing, were excluded from co-occurrence clustering. This immuneACCESS table, as held by TCRdb, lists in-frame sequences with V and J called but not all clones. Of the missing ones, under half trace to an unresolved V gene in checked studies; the others have no known cause. The V and J calls and clone size are taken from that table; D and trimming were inferred from the DNA. Here the sample has over 150,000 clones; 80% occur a single time. Of the sample, roughly 13% is held by the ten largest clones.

Sample: PBMCs. Rearrangement joined TRBV7-8 to TRBJ2-3, and 10 junction bases match TRBD2. The receptor's source is a man aged 25-45 years in good health and CMV-seropositive. The CDR3 protein: CASSFSGRMQYF. Here is the DNA: TGTGCCAGCAGTTTTAGCGGGAGGATGCAGTATTTT.